These T cell receptor beta chains were read from a single sample in a study of technical replicates of blood from a few donors. Assay used: immunoSEQ multiplex PCR; TCRdb lists only in-frame clones, some missing. The sample contains under 85,000 clones, approximately 86% of which appear only once. Specimen: PBMCs. Receptor source: a human donor in good health. Some clones in this sample may be carry-over from other donors' samples. CDR3s leave out the opening cysteine and the closing phenylalanine or tryptophan.

len | j_gene | v_gene | CDR3aa
14 | TRBJ2-7 | TRBV6-5 | ASSYSWAGGSYEQY
12 | TRBJ2-1 | TRBV4-2 | ASSQDSLYNEQF
13 | TRBJ1-2 | TRBV6-5 | ASSLIPGQGHGYT
12 | TRBJ1-4 | TRBV7-9 | ASSSVLENEKLF
13 | TRBJ2-7 | TRBV6-1 | ASSEEDSGRYEQY
13 | TRBJ1-2 | TRBV18 | ASSPPIDRGLGYT
12 | TRBJ2-5 | TRBV9 | ASSPRQGGETQY
12 | TRBJ1-2 | TRBV29-1 | SVEIPGQFYGYT
16 | TRBJ2-1 | TRBV2 | ASIPGALGLAGPGEQF
12 | TRBJ1-2 | TRBV7-9 | ASSPRDRDYGYT
9 | TRBJ2-3 | TRBV29-1 | SSRSTDTQY
13 | TRBJ2-2 | TRBV18 | ASSPRTGRTGELF
14 | TRBJ1-2 | TRBV4-1 | ASRDLGTGISYGYT
15 | TRBJ2-1 | TRBV1 | TSSQDPLREKDNEQF
9 | TRBJ2-3 | TRBV12-5 | ASGSGGSQY
13 | TRBJ2-2 | TRBV4-2 | ASSPGSGGTGELF
12 | TRBJ2-7 | TRBV9 | ASSLGGGLYEQY
13 | TRBJ2-7 | TRBV7-2 | ASSLSRDSPYEQY
13 | TRBJ1-3 | TRBV18 | ASSPRTESGNTIY
13 | TRBJ2-2 | TRBV7-3 | ASSPQTPGVGELF
15 | TRBJ1-2 | TRBV27 | ASSLQGSGWSNYGYT
11 | TRBJ2-7 | TRBV7-2 | ASSLEDSYEQY